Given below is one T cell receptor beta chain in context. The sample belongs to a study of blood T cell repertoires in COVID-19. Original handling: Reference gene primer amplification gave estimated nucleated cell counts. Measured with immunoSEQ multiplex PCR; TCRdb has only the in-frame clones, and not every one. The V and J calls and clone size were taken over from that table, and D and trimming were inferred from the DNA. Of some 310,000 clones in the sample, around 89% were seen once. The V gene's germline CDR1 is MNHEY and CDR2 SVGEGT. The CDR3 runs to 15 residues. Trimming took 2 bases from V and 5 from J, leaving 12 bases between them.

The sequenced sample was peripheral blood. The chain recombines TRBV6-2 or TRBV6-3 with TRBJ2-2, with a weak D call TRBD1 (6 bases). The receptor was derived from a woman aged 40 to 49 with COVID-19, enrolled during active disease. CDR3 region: CASSYRRGSTGELFF. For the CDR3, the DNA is TGTGCCAGCAGTTACCGCAGGGGAAGTACCGGGGAGCTGTTTTTT.